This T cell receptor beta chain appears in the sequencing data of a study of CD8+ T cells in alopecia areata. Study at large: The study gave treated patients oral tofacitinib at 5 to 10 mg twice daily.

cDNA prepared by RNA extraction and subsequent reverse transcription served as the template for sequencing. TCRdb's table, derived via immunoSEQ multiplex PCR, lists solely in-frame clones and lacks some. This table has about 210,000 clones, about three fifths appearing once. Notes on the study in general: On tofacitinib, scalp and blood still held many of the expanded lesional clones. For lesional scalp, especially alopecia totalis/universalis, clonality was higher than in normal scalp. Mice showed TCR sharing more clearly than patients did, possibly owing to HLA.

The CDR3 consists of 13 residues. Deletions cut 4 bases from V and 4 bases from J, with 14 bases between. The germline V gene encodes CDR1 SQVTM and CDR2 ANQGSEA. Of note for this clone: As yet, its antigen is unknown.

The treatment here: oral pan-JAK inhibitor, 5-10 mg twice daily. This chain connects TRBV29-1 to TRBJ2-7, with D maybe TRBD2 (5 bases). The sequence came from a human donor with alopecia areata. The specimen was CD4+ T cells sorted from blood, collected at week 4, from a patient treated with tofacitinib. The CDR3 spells CSVANGVEYEQYF. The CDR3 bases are TGCAGCGTTGCGAACGGGGTGGAATACGAGCAGTACTTC.